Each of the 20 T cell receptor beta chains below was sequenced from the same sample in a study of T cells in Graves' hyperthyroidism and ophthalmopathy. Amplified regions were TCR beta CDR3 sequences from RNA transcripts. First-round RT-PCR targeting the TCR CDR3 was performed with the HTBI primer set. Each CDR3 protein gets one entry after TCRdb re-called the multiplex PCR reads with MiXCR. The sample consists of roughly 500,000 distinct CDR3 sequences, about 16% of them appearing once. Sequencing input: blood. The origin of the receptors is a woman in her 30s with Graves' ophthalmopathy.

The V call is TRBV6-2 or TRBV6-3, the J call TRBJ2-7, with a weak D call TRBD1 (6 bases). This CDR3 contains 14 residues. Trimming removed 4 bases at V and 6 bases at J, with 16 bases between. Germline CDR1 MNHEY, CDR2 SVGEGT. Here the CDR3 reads CASSSISTGSEQYF. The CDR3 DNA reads TGTGCCAGCAGTTCAATCTCTACAGGGTCCGAGCAGTACTTC.

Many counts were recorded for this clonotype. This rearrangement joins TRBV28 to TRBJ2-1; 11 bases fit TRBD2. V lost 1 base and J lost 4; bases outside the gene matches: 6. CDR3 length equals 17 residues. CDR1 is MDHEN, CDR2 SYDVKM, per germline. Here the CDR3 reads CASSLFSSGRSYNEQFF. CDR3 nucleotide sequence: TGTGCCAGCAGTTTATTCTCTAGCGGGAGGTCTTACAATGAGCAGTTCTTC.

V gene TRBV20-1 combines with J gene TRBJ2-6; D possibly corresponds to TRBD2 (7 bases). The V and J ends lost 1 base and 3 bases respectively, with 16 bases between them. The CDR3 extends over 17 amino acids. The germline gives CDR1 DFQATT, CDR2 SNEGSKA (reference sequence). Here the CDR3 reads CSARGGGQGGGANVLTF. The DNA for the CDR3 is TGCAGTGCTAGAGGGGGGGGGCAGGGTGGTGGGGCCAACGTCCTGACTTTC.

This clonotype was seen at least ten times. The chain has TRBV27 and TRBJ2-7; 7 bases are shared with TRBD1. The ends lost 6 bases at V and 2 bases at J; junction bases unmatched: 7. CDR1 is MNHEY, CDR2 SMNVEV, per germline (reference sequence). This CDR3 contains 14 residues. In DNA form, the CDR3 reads TGTGCCAGCAGCTTAAGTGGGACAGCCTACGAGCAGTACTTC. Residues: CASSLSGTAYEQYF.

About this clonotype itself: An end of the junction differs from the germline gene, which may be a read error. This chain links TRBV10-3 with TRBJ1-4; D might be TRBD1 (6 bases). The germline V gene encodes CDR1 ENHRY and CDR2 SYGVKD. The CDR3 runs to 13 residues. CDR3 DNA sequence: TGTGCCATCAGTGAGAACAGGGCTGAAGAACTGTTTTTT. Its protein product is CAISENRAEELFF.

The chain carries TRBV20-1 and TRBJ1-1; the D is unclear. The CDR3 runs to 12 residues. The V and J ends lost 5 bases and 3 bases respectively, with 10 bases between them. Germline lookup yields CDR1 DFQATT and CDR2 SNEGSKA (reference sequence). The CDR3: CSALDRDTEAFF. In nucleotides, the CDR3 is TGCAGTGCTCTAGATCGGGACACTGAAGCTTTCTTT.

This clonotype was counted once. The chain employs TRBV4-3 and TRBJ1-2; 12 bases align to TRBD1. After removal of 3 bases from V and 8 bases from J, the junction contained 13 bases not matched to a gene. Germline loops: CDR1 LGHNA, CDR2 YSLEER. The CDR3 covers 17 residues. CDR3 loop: CASSHQIPGTGGGGYTF. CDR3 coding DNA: TGCGCCAGCAGCCATCAGATACCAGGGACAGGGGGCGGCGGCTACACCTTC.

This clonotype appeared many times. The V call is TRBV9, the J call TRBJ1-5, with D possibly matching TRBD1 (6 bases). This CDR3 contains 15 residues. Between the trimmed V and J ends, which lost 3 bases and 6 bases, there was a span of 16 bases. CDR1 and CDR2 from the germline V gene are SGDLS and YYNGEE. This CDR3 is CASSAGAGDGQPQHF. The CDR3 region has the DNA TGTGCCAGCAGCGCCGGGGCAGGGGACGGTCAGCCCCAGCATTTT.

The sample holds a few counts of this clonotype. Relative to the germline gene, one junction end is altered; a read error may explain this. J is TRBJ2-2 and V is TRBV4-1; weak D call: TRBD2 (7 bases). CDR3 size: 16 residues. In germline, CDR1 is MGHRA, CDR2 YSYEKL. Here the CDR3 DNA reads TGCGCCAGCAGCCAAGAGAGGGGGGGGAACGCCGGGGAGCTGTTTTTT. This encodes CASSQERGGNAGELFF.

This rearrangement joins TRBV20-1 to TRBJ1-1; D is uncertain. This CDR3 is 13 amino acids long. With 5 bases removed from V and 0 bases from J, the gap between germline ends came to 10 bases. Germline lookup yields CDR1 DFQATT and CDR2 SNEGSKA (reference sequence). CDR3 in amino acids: CSAPGPMNTEAFF. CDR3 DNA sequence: TGCAGTGCTCCTGGACCGATGAACACTGAAGCTTTCTTT.

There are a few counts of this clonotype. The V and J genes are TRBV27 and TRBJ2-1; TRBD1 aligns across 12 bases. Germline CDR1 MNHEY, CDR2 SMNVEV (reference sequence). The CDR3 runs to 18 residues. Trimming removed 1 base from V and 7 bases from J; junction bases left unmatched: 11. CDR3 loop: CASSLWGQGASWKNEQFF. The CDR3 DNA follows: TGTGCCAGCAGTTTATGGGGACAGGGGGCATCGTGGAAAAATGAGCAGTTCTTC.

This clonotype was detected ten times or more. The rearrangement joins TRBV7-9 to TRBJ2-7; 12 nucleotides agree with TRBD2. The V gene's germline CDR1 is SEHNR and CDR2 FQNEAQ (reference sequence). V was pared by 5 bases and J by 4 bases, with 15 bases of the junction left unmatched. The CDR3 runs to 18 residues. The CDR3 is CASSPPHPGTSGWYEQYF. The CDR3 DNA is TGTGCCAGCAGCCCGCCCCACCCTGGGACTAGCGGGTGGTACGAGCAGTACTTC.

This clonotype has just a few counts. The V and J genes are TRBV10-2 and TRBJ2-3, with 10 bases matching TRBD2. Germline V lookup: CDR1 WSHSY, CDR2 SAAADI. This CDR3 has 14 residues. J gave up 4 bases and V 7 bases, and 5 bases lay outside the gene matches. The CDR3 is CASNLAGEADTQYF. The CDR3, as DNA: TGCGCCAGCAACCTAGCGGGAGAGGCAGATACGCAGTATTTT.

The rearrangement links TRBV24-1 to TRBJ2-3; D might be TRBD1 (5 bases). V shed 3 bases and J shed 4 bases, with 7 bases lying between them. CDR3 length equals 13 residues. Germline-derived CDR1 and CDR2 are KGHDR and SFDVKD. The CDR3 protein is CATSDVTADTQYF. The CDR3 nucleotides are TGTGCCACCAGTGATGTGACAGCAGATACGCAGTATTTT.

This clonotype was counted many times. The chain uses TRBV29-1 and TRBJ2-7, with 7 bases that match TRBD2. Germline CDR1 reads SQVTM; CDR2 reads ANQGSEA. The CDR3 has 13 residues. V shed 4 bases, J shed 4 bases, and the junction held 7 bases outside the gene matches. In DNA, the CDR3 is TGCAGCGTTGGCCGGGACTACCTATACGAGCAGTACTTC. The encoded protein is CSVGRDYLYEQYF.

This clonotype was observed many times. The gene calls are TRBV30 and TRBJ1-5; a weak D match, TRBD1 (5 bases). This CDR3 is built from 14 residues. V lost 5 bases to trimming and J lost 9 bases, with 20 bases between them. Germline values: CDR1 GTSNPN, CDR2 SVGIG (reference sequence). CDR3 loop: CAWAMGQESRPQHF. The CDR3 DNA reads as TGTGCCTGGGCTATGGGGCAGGAGAGTAGGCCCCAGCATTTT.

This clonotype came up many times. CDR3 in DNA: TGTGCCAGCACCGGGGTATATGAGCAGTTCTTC. This translates into CASTGVYEQFF. The chain combines TRBV28 with TRBJ2-1; D perhaps matches TRBD2 (5 bases). Trimming stripped 7 bases from V and 8 bases from J, with 9 bases between. Germline V gene data show CDR1 as MDHEN and CDR2 as SYDVKM. The CDR3 loop spans 11 amino acids. The variable domain in full, with the rest retrieved from reference TRBV28 and TRBJ2-1, is DVKVTQSSRYLVKRTGEKVFLECVQDMDHENMFWYRQDPGLGLRLIYFSYDVKMKEKGDIPEGYSVSREKKERFSLILESASTNQTSMYLCASTGVYEQFFGPGTRLTVL.

CDR3 nucleotides: TGTGCCAGCGGCCCGGGACAGGGGCACGAGCAGTACTTC. Translation gives CASGPGQGHEQYF. The chain couples TRBV7-2 to TRBJ2-7, with 10 bases identical to TRBD1. V was pared by 8 bases and J by 5 bases, with 6 bases of the junction left unmatched. Germline loops: CDR1 SGHTA, CDR2 FQGNSA. This CDR3 is 13 amino acids long.

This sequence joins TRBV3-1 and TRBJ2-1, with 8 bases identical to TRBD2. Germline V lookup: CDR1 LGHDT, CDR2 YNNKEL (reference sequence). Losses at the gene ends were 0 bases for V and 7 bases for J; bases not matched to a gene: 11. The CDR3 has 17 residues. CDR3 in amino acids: CASSQEVLAGGGNEQFF. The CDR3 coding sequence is TGTGCCAGCAGCCAAGAGGTTCTAGCGGGTGGCGGTAATGAGCAGTTCTTC.

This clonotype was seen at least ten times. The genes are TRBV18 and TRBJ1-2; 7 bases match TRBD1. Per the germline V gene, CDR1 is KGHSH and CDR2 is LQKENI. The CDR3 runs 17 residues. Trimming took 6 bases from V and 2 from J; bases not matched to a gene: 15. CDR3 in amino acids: CASSPINSDRVNYGYTF. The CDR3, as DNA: TGTGCCAGCTCTCCTATCAATTCAGACAGGGTGAACTATGGCTACACCTTC.